Listed here are 2 T cell receptor beta chains from one sample, sequenced in a study of CD8+ T cells in alopecia areata. TCR sequencing used cDNA made by reverse transcription of extracted RNA. The method was immunoSEQ multiplex PCR; TCRdb's version includes in-frame clones alone and lacks a portion of them. The top ten clones hold roughly 6.7% of a sample with about 130,000 clones, 58% of them seen once. The sequencing here drew on CD4+ T cells sorted from blood, taken at week 0. The origin of the receptors is a human donor with alopecia areata.

This clone was seen a single time. The gene calls are TRBV5-1 and TRBJ2-1; 11 bases are shared with TRBD2. The CDR3 runs to 15 residues. Germline V gene sequence: CDR1 SGHRS, CDR2 YFSETQ. The ends lost 0 bases at V and 4 bases at J; junction bases unmatched: 0. CDR3 DNA sequence: TGCGCCAGCAGCTTGGGGACTAGCGGGTACAATGAGCAGTTCTTC. Translating it yields CASSLGTSGYNEQFF.

The chain couples TRBV4-3 to TRBJ1-2; tentatively, D is TRBD1 (5 bases). From germline, CDR1 is LGHNA and CDR2 YSLEER. The CDR3 runs to 17 residues. Trimming took 0 bases from V and 5 from J, leaving 19 bases between them. The DNA of the CDR3 is TGCGCCAGCAGCCAAGATCCGGGGCGCCCCCCCTCTTATGGCTACACCTTC. Protein: CASSQDPGRPPSYGYTF.